Detailed here is one T cell receptor beta chain. Its antigen remains unidentified. Germline CDR1 is MGHRA and CDR2 is YSYEKL. V lost 4 bases and J lost 2; bases outside the gene matches: 4. This CDR3 spans 15 amino acids. CD45RO-negative CD8 cells positively selected for CCR7 made up the naive population, which excluded terminally differentiated effector memory CD45RA+ cells. Each of the donors was a healthy adult who was HIV-negative and had not had a recent acute infection or vaccination. The record originates from a study of shared clonotypes between healthy human individuals. General study points: Owing to a small donor count, the genetic and exposure-history diversity represented was limited. All-four-donor shared clonotypes had higher generation probabilities than non-shared clonotypes did. Investigators expected sequencing depth to affect clonotype sharing among donors.

Profiling relied on immunoSEQ multiplex PCR, and the TCRdb table lists in-frame clones only, not all of them. The sample holds around 1,900,000 clones, 80% to 95% seen once. Sequenced material: naive CD8+ T cells from PBMCs. The source of this sequence is a man between 18 and 29 years old in good health. Some clones in this sample may be carry-over from other donors' samples. This rearrangement joins TRBV4-1 to TRBJ2-2; 7 bases fit TRBD1. The DNA of the CDR3 is TGCGCCAGCAGCCCGACAGGGATCAACACCGGGGAGCTGTTTTTT. This sequence encodes CASSPTGINTGELFF.